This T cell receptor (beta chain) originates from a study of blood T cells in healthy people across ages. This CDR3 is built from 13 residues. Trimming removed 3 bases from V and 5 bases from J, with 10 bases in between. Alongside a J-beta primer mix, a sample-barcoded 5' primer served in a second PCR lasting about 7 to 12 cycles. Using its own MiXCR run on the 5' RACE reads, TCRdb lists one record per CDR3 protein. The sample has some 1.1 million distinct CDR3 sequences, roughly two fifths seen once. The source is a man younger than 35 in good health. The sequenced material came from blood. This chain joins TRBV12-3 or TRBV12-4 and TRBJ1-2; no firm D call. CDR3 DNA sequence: TGTGCCAGCAGTTTTAACAGCGAGTATGGCTACACCTTC. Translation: CASSFNSEYGYTF.